The 29 T cell receptor beta chains reported below all come from one sample, sequenced in a study of T cells in Graves' hyperthyroidism and ophthalmopathy. What was amplified from RNA transcripts were TCR beta CDR3 regions. First-round RT-PCR with HTBI primers amplified the TCR CDR3 region. MiXCR, applied by TCRdb to the multiplex PCR reads, yields one record per CDR3 protein. The sample has about 420,000 distinct CDR3 sequences, around 14% seen once. The sample consisted of blood. These receptors came from a woman aged 18-29 years with Graves' hyperthyroidism.

This clonotype was picked up a small number of times. The V call is TRBV15, the J call TRBJ2-1, with 9 bases that match TRBD1. The junction had 5 bases not matched to a gene; V was cut back by 3 bases and J by 2 bases. Germline CDR1 and CDR2: LNHNV and YYDKDF (reference sequence). This CDR3 spans 16 amino acids. Here the CDR3 DNA reads TGTGCCACCAGCAGTAACAGACAGGGGGCCTACAATGAGCAGTTCTTC. It is translated as CATSSNRQGAYNEQFF.

This clonotype was recorded many times. The V and J genes are TRBV18 and TRBJ2-1; D ambiguous. The CDR3 covers 11 residues. The germline gives CDR1 KGHSH, CDR2 LQKENI. The V end was cut by 4 bases, the J end by 4 bases, with 2 bases between. CDR3 DNA: TGTGCCAGCTCACAATACAATGAGCAGTTCTTC. It encodes CASSQYNEQFF.

The chain links TRBV6-1 to TRBJ2-7; 12 bases are shared with TRBD2. V was pared by 6 bases and J by 3 bases, with 6 bases of the junction left unmatched. Germline V gene sequence: CDR1 MNHNS, CDR2 SASEGT. The CDR3 loop spans 15 amino acids. For the CDR3, the DNA is TGTGCCAGCAGGCGACTAGCGGGAGAACTCTACGAGCAGTACTTC. As protein: CASRRLAGELYEQYF.

This clonotype occurred a few times. This chain links TRBV28 with TRBJ2-4, with TRBD1 matching over 7 bases. With V trimmed by 5 bases and J by 1 base, 8 bases remained unmatched. In germline, CDR1 is MDHEN, CDR2 SYDVKM. The CDR3 is 16 amino acids. The DNA of the CDR3 is TGTGCCAGCAGTGACCTGGACAGGAGGGCCAAAAACATTCAGTACTTC. This gives the protein CASSDLDRRAKNIQYF. The complete variable domain, with remaining parts taken from reference TRBV28 and TRBJ2-4, reads DVKVTQSSRYLVKRTGEKVFLECVQDMDHENMFWYRQDPGLGLRLIYFSYDVKMKEKGDIPEGYSVSREKKERFSLILESASTNQTSMYLCASSDLDRRAKNIQYFGAGTRLSVL.

In its sample, this clonotype was seen a few times. The chain recombines TRBV5-1 with TRBJ2-7, with D possibly TRBD2 on 5 matching bases. The ends were cut back, 1 base at V and 1 base at J, with 12 bases in the middle. The CDR3 runs to 15 residues. Germline V gene sequence: CDR1 SGHRS, CDR2 YFSETQ. CDR3 DNA sequence: TGCGCCAGCAGCTTGTTGGGAGAAGGGTCCTACGAGCAGTACTTC. Protein sequence: CASSLLGEGSYEQYF. Combining the CDR3 with reference TRBV5-1 and TRBJ2-7 gives the whole variable domain KAGVTQTPRYLIKTRGQQVTLSCSPISGHRSVSWYQQTPGQGLQFLFEYFSETQRNKGNFPGRFSGRQFSNSRSEMNVSTLELGDSALYLCASSLLGEGSYEQYFGPGTRLTVT.

CDR3 protein: CASSMGGFLDLGQYF. The CDR3 DNA follows: TGCGCCAGCAGTATGGGGGGGTTTCTGGACCTCGGGCAGTACTTC. The rearrangement joins TRBV5-1 to TRBJ2-7; 7 bases align to TRBD2. The CDR3 extends over 15 amino acids. Germline V CDR1 and CDR2: SGHRS, YFSETQ. V was pared by 5 bases and J by 9 bases, with 17 bases of the junction left unmatched.

This clonotype was recorded at least ten times. CDR3: CASNDGPNYGYTF. The DNA of the CDR3 is TGCGCCAGCAACGACGGACCTAACTATGGCTACACCTTC. J is TRBJ1-2 and V is TRBV5-1; D is undetermined. The CDR3 has 13 residues. Germline V gene data show CDR1 as SGHRS and CDR2 as YFSETQ. The ends were cut back, 6 bases at V and 0 bases at J, with 9 bases in the middle.

Of note for this clonotype: A junction end diverges from the germline sequence, so it may reflect a read error. The CDR3 nucleotides are TGTACCAGCACTTCGCTGACAGGGGATCCCTACGAGCAGTACTTC. Protein sequence: CTSTSLTGDPYEQYF. The chain has TRBV6-1 and TRBJ2-7, with TRBD1 matching over 8 bases. The V gene's germline CDR1 is MNHNS and CDR2 SASEGT. The CDR3 has 15 residues.

The sample holds many counts of this clonotype. V usage is TRBV7-9 and J usage is TRBJ1-1; D remains unclear. V was trimmed by 1 base and J by 3 bases, leaving 6 bases between them. The CDR3 is 13 amino acids. Germline V gene sequence: CDR1 SEHNR, CDR2 FQNEAQ (reference sequence). CDR3 in amino acids: CASSLVVDTEAFF. In DNA, the CDR3 is TGTGCCAGCAGCTTAGTGGTGGACACTGAAGCTTTCTTT.

This clonotype was detected many times. This chain links TRBV7-9 with TRBJ1-1; possible D gene TRBD1, 5 bases. Trimming shortened V by 6 bases and J by 3 bases, and 26 bases separated the two germline ends. Germline CDR1 SEHNR, CDR2 FQNEAQ (reference sequence). The CDR3 runs 18 residues. CDR3 in amino acids: CASRYQPRFRAGDTEAFF. The CDR3 coding sequence is TGTGCCAGCAGATATCAACCGCGGTTCAGGGCGGGGGACACTGAAGCTTTCTTT.

This clonotype was detected only a few times. The chain employs TRBV20-1 and TRBJ1-2; possible D gene TRBD1, 5 bases. The CDR3 spans 16 residues. The V end was cut by 3 bases, the J end by 5 bases, with 22 bases between. CDR1 is DFQATT, CDR2 SNEGSKA, per germline (reference sequence). CDR3 DNA: TGCAGTGCTAGTCCCCCTACCGCAGGGTGGGCGTATGGCTACACCTTC. Translation gives CSASPPTAGWAYGYTF.

This clonotype was detected ten times or more. This chain joins TRBV20-1 and TRBJ1-2; no definite D call. Germline CDR1 DFQATT, CDR2 SNEGSKA (reference sequence). The CDR3 runs 12 residues. The germline V and J ends were trimmed by 0 bases and 4 bases, with 6 bases remaining between them. The CDR3 reads CSARDLGYGYTF. The CDR3 DNA follows: TGCAGTGCTAGAGATTTGGGCTATGGCTACACCTTC.

This clonotype was observed many times. J is TRBJ2-7 and V is TRBV24-1; tentatively, D is TRBD1 (6 bases). Deletions cut 5 bases from V and 0 bases from J, with 7 bases between. The germline V gene has CDR1 KGHDR and CDR2 SFDVKD. This CDR3 region has 13 residues. The CDR3 nucleotides read TGTGCCACCAGTGCAGGGGCCTCCTACGAGCAGTACTTC. This gives the protein CATSAGASYEQYF.

The rearrangement links TRBV19 to TRBJ2-1, with D tentatively TRBD2 (6 bases). V gave up 3 bases and J gave up 5 bases, with 14 bases separating them. Germline lookup yields CDR1 LNHDA and CDR2 SQIVND (reference sequence). The CDR3 contains 15 residues. The CDR3 DNA follows: TGTGCCAGTAGTATTTCCGGGGGTTCCCACAATGAGCAGTTCTTC. Its translation: CASSISGGSHNEQFF.

The rearrangement joins TRBV7-3 to TRBJ2-5; either TRBD1 or TRBD2 may fit D (5 bases each). Germline assignment: CDR1 SGHTA and CDR2 FQGTGA. The CDR3 has 18 amino acids. V lost 2 bases and J lost 5, with 24 bases in between. Here the CDR3 DNA reads TGTGCCAGCAGCTTATGGGGGTTAAGCGAGATGGGTGGCGAGACCCAGTACTTC. It encodes CASSLWGLSEMGGETQYF.

Turning to this clonotype: This may be a read error, as it is one base from a much larger clone. DNA for the CDR3: TGTGCCAGCAGTGAATGGGACAGCTTGAACACTGGAGCTTTCTTT. Its translation: CASSEWDSLNTGAFF. The chain uses TRBV6-1 and TRBJ1-1; 7 bases agree with TRBD1. CDR1 is MNHNS and CDR2 is SASEGT in the germline V gene. The CDR3 is 15 amino acids.

This chain connects TRBV14 to TRBJ1-2; D is uncertain. V was pared by 0 bases and J by 4 bases, with 6 bases between. CDR1 and CDR2 from the germline V gene are SGHDN and FVKESK. The CDR3 totals 13 residues. Written as DNA, the CDR3 is TGTGCCAGCAGCCAAGATGGGAGCTATGGCTACACCTTC. This gives the protein CASSQDGSYGYTF.

This clonotype has at least ten counts. The chain uses TRBV18 and TRBJ2-7; TRBD2 matches 7 bases. Germline V CDR1 and CDR2: KGHSH, LQKENI. The CDR3 sequence is 14 residues long. Losses at the gene ends were 4 bases for V and 2 bases for J; bases not matched to a gene: 5. CDR3 bases: TGTGCCAGCTCACGTCCTAGCGGAACCTACGAGCAGTACTTC. Translating it yields CASSRPSGTYEQYF.

This sequence joins TRBV20-1 and TRBJ1-2; D gene ambiguous. Germline loops: CDR1 DFQATT, CDR2 SNEGSKA (reference sequence). V was cut by 0 bases and J by 6 bases, with 20 bases left in between. CDR3 length: 16 amino acids. The CDR3 here is CSAREPPIVGVNGYTF. In DNA form, the CDR3 reads TGCAGTGCTAGAGAACCTCCGATAGTTGGGGTTAATGGCTACACCTTC.

This clonotype was found many times. The rearrangement uses TRBV5-1 and TRBJ1-1; the D is unclear. This CDR3 contains 14 residues. Trimming stripped 6 bases from V and 4 bases from J, with 16 bases between. In germline, CDR1 is SGHRS, CDR2 YFSETQ. CDR3 protein: CASTGAAGSTEAFF. CDR3 DNA sequence: TGCGCCAGCACGGGAGCCGCAGGTTCCACTGAAGCTTTCTTT.

CDR3 in amino acids: CATSDFRLADSRYYYNEQFF. The CDR3 coding sequence is TGTGCCACCAGTGATTTTCGGCTAGCGGACTCCCGCTACTACTACAATGAGCAGTTCTTC. The V and J genes are TRBV24-1 and TRBJ2-1, with 7 bases identical to TRBD2. V dropped 1 base and J dropped 3; count of bases not matched to a gene: 17. CDR1 KGHDR and CDR2 SFDVKD come from the germline V gene. This CDR3 is 20 amino acids long.

This clonotype has just a few counts. A read error may explain this, as a much larger clone is one base away. The genes are TRBV7-9 and TRBJ2-7; D gene ambiguous. Per the germline V gene, CDR1 is SEHNR and CDR2 is FQNEAQ (reference sequence). The V and J ends lost 7 bases and 2 bases respectively, with 21 bases between them. This CDR3 spans 16 amino acids. The DNA of the CDR3 is TGTGCCAGCAACCCGCCGTATGGATCGAATACCTACGAGCAGTACTTC. Translation: CASNPPYGSNTYEQYF.

This clonotype was counted many times. The V call is TRBV12-3 or TRBV12-4, the J call TRBJ1-1, with a weak D call TRBD1 (6 bases). Trimming took off 6 bases at V and 0 bases at J, with 14 bases between the two ends. This CDR3 has 15 residues. The CDR3 DNA reads as TGTGCCAGCAGCCAGGGGCTGGCCATGAACACTGAAGCTTTCTTT. It specifies CASSQGLAMNTEAFF.

Only one count was recorded for this clonotype. V usage is TRBV2 and J usage is TRBJ1-5; TRBD1 matches at 7 bases. Per germline, CDR1 SNHLY and CDR2 FYNNEI. V gave up 8 bases and J gave up 5 bases; unmatched junction bases: 6. This CDR3 has 13 residues. The CDR3 nucleotides read TGTGCCAGCGGGGGGCAGGGGGATCAGCCCCAGCATTTT. Translation: CASGGQGDQPQHF.

For this clonotype: An end of the junction does not agree with germline; a read error may underlie this. This chain joins TRBV4-3 and TRBJ2-1; 9 bases are a match to TRBD1. Germline V gene lookup returns CDR1 LGHNA and CDR2 YSLEER. The length of the CDR3 is 16 residues. The CDR3 DNA is TGCGCCAGCAGCCAATCGGGACAGGGAACCTACAATGGGCAGTTCTTC. This codes for CASSQSGQGTYNGQFF.

This clonotype was counted many times. The chain carries TRBV10-3 and TRBJ1-1, with no clear D. The ends were cut back, 8 bases at V and 1 base at J, with 8 bases in the middle. The CDR3 spans 12 residues. Germline V CDR1 and CDR2: ENHRY, SYGVKD. The CDR3 nucleotides read TGTGCCATCGGCCGGGGGAACACTGAAGCTTTCTTT. This sequence encodes CAIGRGNTEAFF.

This clonotype was observed a handful of times. J is TRBJ1-6 and V is TRBV5-5; D ambiguous. The germline CDR1 and CDR2 sequences are SGHKS and YYEKEE (reference sequence). CDR3 length: 15 residues. V gave up 0 bases and J gave up 7 bases, with 11 bases separating them. The CDR3 region has the DNA TGTGCCAGCAGCTTGGAATTACGGGAAAATTCACCCCTCCACTTT. Protein sequence: CASSLELRENSPLHF.

The J gene is TRBJ2-2, the V gene TRBV4-2; TRBD2 aligns across 9 bases. Germline V gene lookup returns CDR1 LGHNA and CDR2 YNFKEQ. Trimming cost V 3 bases and J 2 bases; bases outside gene matches: 13. CDR3 length: 19 amino acids. The CDR3 region is CASSQDRGGDRLNTGELFF. CDR3 nucleotide sequence: TGTGCCAGCAGCCAGGATCGCGGGGGGGACAGACTCAACACCGGGGAGCTGTTTTTT.

This clonotype has a count of ten or more. The chain is built from TRBV20-1 and TRBJ2-5, with D perhaps matching TRBD1 or TRBD2 (5 bases each). Per the germline V gene, CDR1 is DFQATT and CDR2 is SNEGSKA (reference sequence). CDR3 length: 14 residues. The V gene lost 2 bases and the J gene lost 4 bases, with 14 bases spanning the gap. This chain's CDR3 is CSARFEARGETQYF. CDR3 sequence (DNA): TGCAGTGCTAGATTCGAAGCGAGGGGAGAGACCCAGTACTTC.